The rows below give T cell receptor beta chains drawn from one sample of a study of T cell responses to AZD1222 COVID-19 vaccine. TCRdb's copy holds only in-frame clones and misses some; the assay was immunoSEQ multiplex PCR. This table holds some 74,000 clones, nearly 90% found once. The sequencing here drew on peripheral blood, taken 28 days after the second AZD1222 dose. The receptors come from an adult who received the AZD1222 COVID-19 vaccine. The CDR3 runs from the conserved cysteine through the conserved F or W. D genes are given only for firm matches. Clone size, where shown, is once, few, many, or a class for clones that have expanded.

v_call	d_call	j_call	clone_size	cdr3_aa	cdr3_nt
TRBV10-3	TRBD1	TRBJ2-5	once	CAISRTGGETQYF	TGTGCCATCAGTCGGACAGGGGGAGAGACCCAGTACTTC
TRBV6-5	NA	TRBJ1-2	NA	CASSYSTKFYGYTF	TGTGCCAGCAGTTACTCGACAAAATTCTATGGCTACACCTTC
TRBV5-8	TRBD1	TRBJ1-1	NA	CASSPWTGMNTEAFF	TGTGCCAGCAGCCCGTGGACAGGAATGAACACTGAAGCTTTCTTT
TRBV20-1	NA	TRBJ1-2	NA	CSASRDYGYTF	TGCAGTGCTTCCCGGGACTATGGCTACACCTTC
TRBV7-3	TRBD2	TRBJ2-3	NA	CASSLGLAGTDTQYF	TGTGCCAGCAGCTTAGGTTTAGCGGGAACAGATACGCAGTATTTT
TRBV2	NA	TRBJ2-1	NA	CASRPGPYNEQFF	TGTGCCAGCAGGCCCGGGCCCTACAATGAGCAGTTCTTC
TRBV30	TRBD2	TRBJ2-7	many	CAWSSGTSGINEQYF	TGTGCCTGGAGTTCCGGGACTAGCGGGATCAACGAGCAGTACTTC
TRBV11-3	NA	TRBJ2-2	NA	CASSLAGVGTGELFF	TGTGCCAGCAGCTTAGCGGGAGTGGGTACCGGGGAGCTGTTTTTT
TRBV19	NA	TRBJ1-2	once	CASSIIPGGYTF	TGTGCCAGTAGTATAATTCCAGGAGGCTACACCTTC
TRBV6-6	NA	TRBJ2-7	few	CASSYGAGTYEQYF	TGTGCCAGCAGTTACGGTGCCGGGACCTACGAGCAGTACTTC
TRBV29-1	NA	TRBJ2-7	NA	CSVEILVAGHEQYF	TGCAGCGTTGAAATCCTTGTGGCAGGGCACGAGCAGTACTTC
TRBV24-1	NA	TRBJ2-1	NA	CATSDPGLGGNEQFF	TGTGCCACCAGTGACCCCGGCCTGGGGGGCAATGAGCAGTTCTTC
TRBV6-5	NA	TRBJ1-2	NA	CASRGTPRGYTF	TGTGCCAGCAGAGGGACCCCGCGGGGCTACACCTTC
TRBV11-1	NA	TRBJ2-1	NA	CASSQLGNEQFF	TGTGCCAGCAGCCAACTGGGCAATGAGCAGTTCTTC
TRBV3-1/TRBV3-2	TRBD1	TRBJ1-2	once	CASSQDDRGNYGYTF	TGTGCCAGCAGCCAAGACGACAGGGGGAACTATGGCTACACCTTC
TRBV7-9	NA	TRBJ2-1	NA	CASSTGSAIYNEQFF	TGTGCCAGCAGCACCGGGTCAGCGATATACAATGAGCAGTTCTTC
TRBV27	NA	TRBJ1-5	NA	CASSSRGHQPQHF	TGTGCCAGCAGTTCGCGGGGTCACCAGCCCCAGCATTTT
TRBV7-9	TRBD1	TRBJ2-7	NA	CASREGQGSYEQYF	TGTGCCAGCAGGGAGGGACAGGGCTCCTACGAGCAGTACTTC
TRBV10-3	TRBD2	TRBJ2-7	NA	CAISGLARGEQYF	TGTGCCATCAGCGGACTAGCCAGGGGCGAGCAGTACTTC
TRBV5-4	TRBD2	TRBJ2-1	NA	CASSLNRGEYNEQFF	TGTGCCAGCAGCTTGAATCGGGGGGAATACAATGAGCAGTTCTTC
TRBV5-6	NA	TRBJ1-2	NA	CASSRARMGYTF	TGTGCCAGCAGCCGGGCCCGAATGGGCTACACCTTC
TRBV29-1	TRBD1	TRBJ2-2	NA	CSVGTGTNTGELFF	TGCAGCGTTGGGACAGGGACGAACACCGGGGAGCTGTTTTTT